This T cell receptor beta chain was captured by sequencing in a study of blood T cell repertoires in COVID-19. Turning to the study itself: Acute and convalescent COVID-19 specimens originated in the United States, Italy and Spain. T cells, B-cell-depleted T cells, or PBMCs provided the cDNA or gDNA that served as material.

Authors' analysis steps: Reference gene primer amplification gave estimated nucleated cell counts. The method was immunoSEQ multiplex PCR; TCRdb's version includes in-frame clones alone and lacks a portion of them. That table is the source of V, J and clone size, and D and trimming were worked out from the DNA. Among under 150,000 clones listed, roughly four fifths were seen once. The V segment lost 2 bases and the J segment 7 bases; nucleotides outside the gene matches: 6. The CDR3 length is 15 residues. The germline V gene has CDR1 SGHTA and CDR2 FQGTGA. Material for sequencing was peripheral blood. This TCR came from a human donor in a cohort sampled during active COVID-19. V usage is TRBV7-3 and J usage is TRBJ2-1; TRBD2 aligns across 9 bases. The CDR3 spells CASSLGTSIFNEQFF. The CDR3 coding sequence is TGTGCCAGCAGCTTAGGGACTAGCATCTTTAATGAGCAGTTCTTC.